The rows below give T cell receptor beta chains drawn from one sample of a study of T cells after yellow fever vaccination. TCRdb called the 5' RACE reads again in MiXCR, with one record for every CDR3 protein. The repertoire consists of over 20,000 distinct CDR3 sequences, with about 5.5% occurring once and the leading ten covering about 11%. The specimen was PBMCs, either bulk or a sorted T-cell subset (CD4+, CD8+, memory, or dextramer-sorted; not recorded which), collected 15 days after the yellow fever booster vaccination. Receptor source: a young man who received the YFV17D yellow fever vaccine. Both conserved end residues are part of each CDR3. D genes are given only for firm matches. The size entry gives once, few, many, or a class for an expanded clone.

j_call: TRBJ2-3
clone_size: many
d_call: NA
v_call: TRBV20-1
cdr3_aa: CSAGTASGTADTQYF
cdr3_nt: TGCAGTGCTGGGACCGCGAGCGGCACAGCCGATACGCAGTATTTT

j_call: TRBJ1-5
clone_size: many
d_call: NA
v_call: TRBV29-1
cdr3_aa: CSVVSQIDQPQHF
cdr3_nt: TGCAGCGTTGTATCGCAGATTGATCAGCCCCAGCATTTT

j_call: TRBJ2-7
clone_size: many
d_call: NA
v_call: TRBV7-2
cdr3_aa: CASSLILGTEQYF
cdr3_nt: TGTGCCAGCAGCTTAATATTGGGGACGGAGCAGTACTTC

j_call: TRBJ2-7
clone_size: many
d_call: TRBD1
v_call: TRBV20-1
cdr3_aa: CSARDPGQALYEQYF
cdr3_nt: TGCAGTGCTAGAGATCCGGGACAGGCCCTCTACGAGCAGTACTTC

j_call: TRBJ2-7
clone_size: many
d_call: NA
v_call: TRBV5-1
cdr3_aa: CASSKYTGQPTEQYF
cdr3_nt: TGCGCCAGCAGCAAATACACCGGACAACCTACCGAGCAGTACTTC

j_call: TRBJ2-1
clone_size: many
d_call: TRBD2
v_call: TRBV2
cdr3_aa: CASSGTSGSYNEQFF
cdr3_nt: TGTGCCAGCAGTGGGACTAGCGGGAGTTACAATGAGCAGTTCTTC

j_call: TRBJ1-3
clone_size: many
d_call: NA
v_call: TRBV7-2
cdr3_aa: CASSRDTINTIYF
cdr3_nt: TGTGCCAGCAGCCGGGACACAATAAACACCATATATTTT

j_call: TRBJ2-7
clone_size: many
d_call: NA
v_call: TRBV10-2
cdr3_aa: CASSAGGYEQYF
cdr3_nt: TGCGCCAGCAGTGCCGGGGGCTACGAGCAGTACTTC

j_call: TRBJ2-5
clone_size: many
d_call: NA
v_call: TRBV7-9
cdr3_aa: CASSLNIETQYF
cdr3_nt: TGTGCCAGCAGCTTAAATATTGAGACCCAGTACTTC

j_call: TRBJ2-1
clone_size: many
d_call: NA
v_call: TRBV9
cdr3_aa: CASSVAPGSLGDEQFF
cdr3_nt: TGTGCCAGCAGCGTAGCCCCCGGGTCCTTGGGGGATGAGCAGTTCTTC

j_call: TRBJ2-5
clone_size: many
d_call: NA
v_call: TRBV5-6
cdr3_aa: CASSTGDQETQYF
cdr3_nt: TGTGCCAGCAGCACAGGTGACCAAGAGACCCAGTACTTC

j_call: TRBJ2-7
clone_size: many
d_call: NA
v_call: TRBV30
cdr3_aa: CAWGGDNSYEQYF
cdr3_nt: TGTGCCTGGGGGGGGGACAACTCCTACGAGCAGTACTTC

j_call: TRBJ2-5
clone_size: many
d_call: NA
v_call: TRBV3-1
cdr3_aa: CASSQDQRLLGTLETQYF
cdr3_nt: TGTGCCAGCAGCCAAGATCAGCGCTTACTAGGTACTCTGGAGACCCAGTACTTC

j_call: TRBJ2-1
clone_size: many
d_call: TRBD2
v_call: TRBV5-4
cdr3_aa: CASSLGLAGMSEQFF
cdr3_nt: TGTGCCAGCAGCTTGGGACTAGCGGGAATGAGTGAGCAGTTCTTC

j_call: TRBJ2-1
clone_size: many
d_call: TRBD2
v_call: TRBV20-1
cdr3_aa: CSAAGLARVDNEQFF
cdr3_nt: TGCAGTGCCGCAGGACTAGCCCGAGTCGACAATGAGCAGTTCTTC

j_call: TRBJ2-6
clone_size: many
d_call: NA
v_call: TRBV21-1
cdr3_aa: CASSTTGGRTGANVLTF
cdr3_nt: TGTGCCAGCAGCACCACAGGGGGGCGGACTGGGGCCAACGTCCTGACTTTC

j_call: TRBJ2-3
clone_size: many
d_call: NA
v_call: TRBV3-1
cdr3_aa: CASSQGQPSTDTQYF
cdr3_nt: TGTGCCAGCAGCCAAGGACAACCTAGCACAGATACGCAGTATTTT

j_call: TRBJ2-7
clone_size: medium-sized
d_call: NA
v_call: TRBV3-1
cdr3_aa: CASTSRDSPYEQYF
cdr3_nt: TGTGCCAGCACTTCCCGGGACTCACCCTACGAGCAGTACTTC

j_call: TRBJ2-2
clone_size: many
d_call: TRBD2
v_call: TRBV11-2
cdr3_aa: CASSLFSAGGSGTGELFF
cdr3_nt: TGTGCCAGCAGCTTATTCTCAGCGGGAGGCTCGGGGACCGGGGAGCTGTTTTTT

j_call: TRBJ1-6
clone_size: many
d_call: NA
v_call: TRBV7-9
cdr3_aa: CASSPTRGRVSPLHF
cdr3_nt: TGTGCCAGCAGCCCAACTCGGGGTCGGGTCTCACCCCTCCACTTT

j_call: TRBJ2-6
clone_size: many
d_call: NA
v_call: TRBV28
cdr3_aa: CASSLGKGLYSGANVLTF
cdr3_nt: TGTGCCAGCAGTTTAGGAAAGGGGCTCTACTCTGGGGCCAACGTCCTGACTTTC

j_call: TRBJ1-2
clone_size: many
d_call: TRBD1
v_call: TRBV4-1
cdr3_aa: CASSQDLGTGISYTF
cdr3_nt: TGCGCCAGCAGCCAAGATCTTGGGACAGGGATTAGCTACACCTTC

j_call: TRBJ2-2
clone_size: medium-sized
d_call: TRBD2
v_call: TRBV20-1
cdr3_aa: CSARLAGADTGELFF
cdr3_nt: TGCAGTGCTAGACTAGCGGGAGCGGACACCGGGGAGCTGTTTTTT

j_call: TRBJ1-5
clone_size: many
d_call: NA
v_call: TRBV3-1
cdr3_aa: CASSQQNQPQHF
cdr3_nt: TGTGCCAGCAGCCAGCAGAATCAGCCCCAGCATTTT